These 10 T cell receptor beta chains originate from one sample sequenced in a study of blood T cell repertoires in COVID-19. Produced via immunoSEQ multiplex PCR; TCRdb's table is partial and in-frame only. The sample shows about 310,000 clones, around 85% of them seen only once. Sequenced: PBMCs or T cells enriched from blood (not recorded which). These receptors were obtained from a woman aged 25-40 years who had been exposed to COVID-19.

The V gene is TRBV5-4, the J gene TRBJ1-2, with TRBD1 as a possible D gene (6 bases). The CDR3 extends over 13 amino acids. V gave up 4 bases and J gave up 2 bases, with 9 bases separating them. Per the germline V gene, CDR1 is SGHNT and CDR2 is YYREEE (reference sequence). CDR3 nucleotides: TGTGCCAGCAGCCGGACAGCCAACTATGGCTACACCTTC. It codes for CASSRTANYGYTF.

In DNA form, the CDR3 reads TGTGCCAGCAGTTACTCGCCGGCAACTAATGAAAAACTGTTTTTT. It is translated as CASSYSPATNEKLFF. The chain couples TRBV6-5 to TRBJ1-4; D uncertain. Germline assignment: CDR1 MNHEY and CDR2 SVGAGI. The germline V and J ends were trimmed by 0 bases and 0 bases, with 5 bases remaining between them. The CDR3 extends over 15 amino acids.

The chain combines TRBV7-9 with TRBJ1-2, with D perhaps TRBD1 (6 bases). Germline V gene sequence: CDR1 SEHNR, CDR2 FQNEAQ (reference sequence). Trimming took 5 bases from V and 2 from J, leaving 12 bases between them. This CDR3 has 14 residues. The CDR3, as DNA: TGTGCCAGCAGCCGAAGGACAGCCAACTATGGCTACACCTTC. This translates into CASSRRTANYGYTF.

The rearrangement joins TRBV13 to TRBJ2-3, with D tentatively TRBD2 (6 bases). CDR1 PRHDT and CDR2 FYEKMQ come from the germline V gene (reference sequence). V lost 4 bases, J lost 4 bases, and 9 bases lay in between. This CDR3 comprises 13 residues. CDR3 coding DNA: TGTGCCAGCAGCTCCCGACTAGCAGATACGCAGTATTTT. Its translation is CASSSRLADTQYF. The full variable domain, completed using reference TRBV13 and TRBJ2-3, is AAGVIQSPRHLIKEKRETATLKCYPIPRHDTVYWYQQGPGQDPQFLISFYEKMQSDKGSIPDRFSAQQFSDYHSELNMSSLELGDSALYFCASSSRLADTQYFGPGTRLTVL.

The rearrangement uses TRBV4-1 and TRBJ2-1; 7 nucleotides match TRBD2. Germline V gene lookup returns CDR1 MGHRA and CDR2 YSYEKL. The CDR3 loop spans 15 amino acids. V was clipped by 3 bases and J by 4 bases; unmatched bases: 6. The CDR3: CASSQSGMFYNEQFF. The CDR3 DNA reads as TGCGCCAGCAGCCAGAGCGGGATGTTTTACAATGAGCAGTTCTTC.

The rearrangement uses TRBV18 and TRBJ1-1; D gene unclear. V gave up 6 bases and J gave up 7 bases, with 21 bases separating them. In germline, CDR1 is KGHSH, CDR2 LQKENI. The length of the CDR3 is 15 residues. The CDR3 region has the DNA TGTGCCAGCTCTGCCCGGGGATCTTTCTCGAGTGAAGCTTTCTTT. Its protein product is CASSARGSFSSEAFF.

The chain is built from TRBV28 and TRBJ1-5; 11 nucleotides align to TRBD1. V shed 6 bases, J shed 7 bases, and the junction held 8 bases outside the gene matches. The CDR3 is 15 residues long. CDR1 and CDR2 from the germline V gene are MDHEN and SYDVKM. The CDR3 is CASRRTGGSLQPQHF. DNA for the CDR3: TGTGCCAGCAGAAGGACAGGGGGCTCTTTGCAGCCCCAGCATTTT.

In this sample, this clone turned up a few times. The chain employs TRBV28 and TRBJ2-7, with 8 bases that match TRBD1. Germline V lookup: CDR1 MDHEN, CDR2 SYDVKM. The junction had 22 bases not matched to a gene; V was cut back by 6 bases and J by 9 bases. This CDR3 has 17 residues. CDR3 amino acids: CASSPGTARGPQFGQYF. As DNA, the CDR3 is TGTGCCAGCAGCCCTGGGACAGCCAGGGGGCCCCAATTCGGGCAGTACTTC.

V is TRBV28 and J is TRBJ1-2; D not resolved. Trimming removed 1 base at V and 0 bases at J, with 12 bases between. This CDR3 comprises 16 residues. CDR1 and CDR2 (germline): MDHEN, SYDVKM. CDR3 residues: CASSLLAGGTNYGYTF. CDR3 bases: TGTGCCAGCAGTTTATTAGCAGGAGGGACTAACTATGGCTACACCTTC.

The rearrangement links TRBV5-1 to TRBJ2-6, with a tentative D call TRBD1 (6 bases). This CDR3 contains 17 residues. CDR1 is SGHRS, CDR2 YFSETQ, per germline. Trimming removed 2 bases from V and 2 bases from J, with 14 bases in between. The CDR3 coding sequence is TGCGCCAGCAGCTTAGAGGGACCAGGGGCTGGGGCCAACGTCCTGACTTTC. It yields the protein CASSLEGPGAGANVLTF.